This TCR beta chain stems from a study of CD8 T cells in ankylosing spondylitis. On this clonotype itself: Its antigen is unknown.

Overall study findings and caveats: Relatively scarce in peripheral blood, disease-linked clones were CD8+. Reported data indicate significant enrichment of disease-linked clones within matched ankylosing spondylitis synovial fluid. Earlier reports found some motif variants in synovial fluid and blood in reactive arthritis. In ankylosing spondylitis blood, a motif of seven or eight highly homologous TCR beta variants appeared characteristic.

It was by quantitative 5'-RACE with molecular barcodes that TCR beta libraries were made. From the 5' RACE reads, TCRdb called clonotypes with MiXCR, one entry per CDR3 protein. The data show just under 550,000 distinct CDR3 sequences, about an eighth seen once. Sample: blood, either unsorted or a sorted T cell fraction (not recorded which). The clonotype originates from a male donor with ankylosing spondylitis.

The CDR3 DNA follows: TGTGCCAGCAGCTTAGGAGGGGACAGGGCCTACGAGCAGTACGTC. Residues: CASSLGGDRAYEQYV. The chain employs TRBV11-3 and TRBJ2-7; 9 positions match TRBD1. V was clipped by 1 base and J by 2 bases; unmatched bases: 3. Germline lookup yields CDR1 SGHNT and CDR2 YENEEA. The CDR3 is 15 amino acids.